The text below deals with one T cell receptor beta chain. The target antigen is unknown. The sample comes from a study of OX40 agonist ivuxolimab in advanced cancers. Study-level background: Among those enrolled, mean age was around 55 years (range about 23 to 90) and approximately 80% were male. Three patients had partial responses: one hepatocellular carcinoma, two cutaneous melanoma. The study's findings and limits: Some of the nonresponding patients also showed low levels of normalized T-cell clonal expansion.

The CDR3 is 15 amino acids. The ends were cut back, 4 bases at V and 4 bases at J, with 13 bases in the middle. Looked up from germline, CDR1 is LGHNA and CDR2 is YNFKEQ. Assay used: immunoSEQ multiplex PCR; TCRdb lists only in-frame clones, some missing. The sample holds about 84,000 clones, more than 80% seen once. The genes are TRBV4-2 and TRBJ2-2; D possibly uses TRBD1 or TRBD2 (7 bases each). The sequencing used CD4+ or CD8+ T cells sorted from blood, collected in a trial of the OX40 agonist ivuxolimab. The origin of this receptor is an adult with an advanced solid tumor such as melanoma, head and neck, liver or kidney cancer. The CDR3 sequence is CASSRSRGGTGELFF. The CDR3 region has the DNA TGTGCCAGCAGCCGATCCAGGGGGGGCACCGGGGAGCTGTTTTTT.